The entry below gives a single T cell receptor (beta chain) sequence along with its context. Original processing methods: The authors estimated nucleated cell counts from reference gene primer amplification. The method was immunoSEQ multiplex PCR; TCRdb's version includes in-frame clones alone and lacks a portion of them. The DNA was the basis for D and trimming; V, J and clone size are from that table. The profile shows approximately 40,000 clones, 80% to 90% of them singletons. These data originate in a study of blood T cell repertoires in COVID-19. Study at large: Donors in the United States, Italy and Spain gave samples during acute or convalescent COVID-19. Sample material is recorded as cDNA or gDNA derived from T cells, B-cell-depleted T cells, or PBMCs.

The sequencing sample was made of peripheral blood. The source of this sequence is a woman in her 70s with acute or convalescent COVID-19.

This chain's CDR3 is CASSYGTVGNTIYF. Here the CDR3 DNA reads TGTGCCAGCAGCTACGGGACTGTTGGAAACACCATATATTTT. The chain uses TRBV5-4 and TRBJ1-3; maybe TRBD1 (5 bases). Germline CDR1 SGHNT, CDR2 YYREEE (reference sequence). The V end was cut by 3 bases, the J end by 3 bases, with 10 bases between. CDR3 length equals 14 residues.